This entry lists 5 T cell receptor beta chains sequenced from one sample in a study of T cells in Graves' hyperthyroidism and ophthalmopathy. From RNA transcripts, TCR beta CDR3 regions were amplified. First-round RT-PCR with HTBI primers amplified the TCR CDR3 region. One entry per CDR3 protein results from TCRdb running MiXCR on the multiplex PCR reads. The data hold approximately 570,000 distinct CDR3 sequences, with 20% observed a single time. Sequencing used blood. The receptors derive from a middle-aged man with Graves' ophthalmopathy.

This clonotype occurred many times. The V and J genes are TRBV9 and TRBJ2-3; TRBD2 aligns across 9 bases. The V gene end was trimmed by 0 bases and the J gene end by 7 bases; junction bases not matched to a gene: 6. The CDR3 loop spans 15 amino acids. Germline CDR1 is SGDLS and CDR2 is YYNGEE. DNA of the CDR3: TGTGCCAGCAGCGTAGAAGCGGGGGGTCTCCATACGCAGTATTTT. Amino acid sequence: CASSVEAGGLHTQYF.

Many counts were recorded for this clonotype. The chain is built from TRBV11-2 and TRBJ1-1; no reliable D call. Deletions cut 3 bases from V and 3 bases from J, with 2 bases between. The CDR3 loop spans 11 amino acids. Germline-derived CDR1 and CDR2 are SGHAT and FQNNGV. The DNA of the CDR3 is TGTGCCAGCAGCTTCGACACTGAAGCTTTCTTT. It encodes CASSFDTEAFF.

J is TRBJ2-3 and V is TRBV7-2; D unclear. Germline CDR1 reads SGHTA; CDR2 reads FQGNSA. This CDR3 contains 13 residues. Trimming shortened V by 5 bases and J by 4 bases, and 10 bases separated the two germline ends. The DNA for the CDR3 is TGTGCCAGCAGCCTAAGATGGGCAGATACGCAGTATTTT. It is translated as CASSLRWADTQYF.

The CDR3, as DNA: TGTGCCAGCAGTCGCAGGGACGGCTACACCTTC. This translates into CASSRRDGYTF. The genes are TRBV12-3 or TRBV12-4 and TRBJ1-2; maybe TRBD1 (5 bases). The CDR3 sequence is 11 residues long. V lost 5 bases, J lost 8 bases, and 9 bases lay in between.

There are many counts of this clonotype. The gene calls are TRBV11-2 and TRBJ2-1; possibly TRBD1 for D (5 bases). The CDR3 consists of 15 residues. Deletions cut 1 base from V and 4 bases from J, with 11 bases between. The germline CDR1 and CDR2 sequences are SGHAT and FQNNGV. CDR3 in DNA: TGTGCCAGCAGCTTAGGGGAAGGGGTGTACAATGAGCAGTTCTTC. Its protein is CASSLGEGVYNEQFF.